This TCR beta chain was identified during a study of identical twins. Study-wide results and limits: Analyses of zero insertions could, in part, be confounded by invariant MAIT and iNKT cells.

A few counts support this clonotype. What it recognizes is unknown. The authors used template switching to add a universal primer site and gave cDNA unique molecular identifiers. Each CDR3 protein gets one entry after TCRdb re-called the 5' RACE reads with MiXCR. In the table there are 200,000 to 300,000 distinct CDR3 sequences, about 11% of which are singletons. V was clipped by 2 bases and J by 1 base, with 14 bases between them. This CDR3 contains 16 residues. Germline CDR1 MNHEY, CDR2 SVGEGT. V and J are TRBV6-2 or TRBV6-3 and TRBJ1-1; tentatively, D is TRBD1 (6 bases). The sequencing sample was made of memory T cells sorted from blood. The TCR sequence derives from a man aged 50-60 years in good health. CDR3 residues: CASSYPRDTQNTEAFF. In DNA form, the CDR3 reads TGTGCCAGCAGTTACCCGAGGGACACCCAGAACACTGAAGCTTTCTTT.